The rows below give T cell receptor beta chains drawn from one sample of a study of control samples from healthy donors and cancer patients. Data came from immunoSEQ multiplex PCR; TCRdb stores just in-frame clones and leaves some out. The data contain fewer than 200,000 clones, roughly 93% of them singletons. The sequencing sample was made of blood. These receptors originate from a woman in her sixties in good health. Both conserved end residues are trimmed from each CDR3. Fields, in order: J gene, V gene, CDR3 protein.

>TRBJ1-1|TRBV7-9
ASSFGWTVMNTEAF
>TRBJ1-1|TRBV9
ASSHSNTEAF
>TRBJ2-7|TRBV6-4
ASRVLASSYEQY
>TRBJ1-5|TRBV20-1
SASSRETGNQPQH
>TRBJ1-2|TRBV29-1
SVSRGFEYGYT
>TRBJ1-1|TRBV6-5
ASSRQGNTEAF
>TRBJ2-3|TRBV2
ASSEQGRLTSTDTQY
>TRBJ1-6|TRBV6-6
ASRDTSPLH
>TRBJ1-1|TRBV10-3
AISEVFPRYRTRGKAEAF
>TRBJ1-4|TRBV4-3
ASSRAQGQSNEKLF
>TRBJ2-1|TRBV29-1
SVELLTSGSYNEQF
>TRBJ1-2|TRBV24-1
ATSDGQGQSYT
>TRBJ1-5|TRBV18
ASSPPQGSNQPQH
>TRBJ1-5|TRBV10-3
AISESWGTLRDQPQH
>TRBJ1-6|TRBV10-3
AISESILGKGSYNSPLH
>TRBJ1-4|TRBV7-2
ASSSYGTGNEKLF
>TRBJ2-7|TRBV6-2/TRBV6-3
ASSYAALGQY
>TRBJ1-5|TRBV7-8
ASSRGVQGSNQPQH
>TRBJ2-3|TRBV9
ASSVGITTSTDTQY
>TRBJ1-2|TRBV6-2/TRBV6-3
ASSYSASNYGYT
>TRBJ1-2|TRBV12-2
ASRLQGRMSGYT
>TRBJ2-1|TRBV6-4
ASSEGTSVLGSNEQF
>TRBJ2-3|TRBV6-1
ASSEARTSGSTDTQY
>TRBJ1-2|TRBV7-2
ASSFGRGGYT
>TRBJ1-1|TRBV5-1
ASSLAEGRTEAF
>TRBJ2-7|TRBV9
ASSVSVKGQQY
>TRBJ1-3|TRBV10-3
AISGKSGNTIY
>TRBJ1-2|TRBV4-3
ASSPTGEGYGYT
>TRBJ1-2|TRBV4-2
ASSPGQGAYGYT
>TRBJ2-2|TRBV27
ASSLSGQAGGELF
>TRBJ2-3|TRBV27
ASSFKVQDSTDTQY
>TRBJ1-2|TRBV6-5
ASSYSGTGGEGYT
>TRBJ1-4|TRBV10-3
AIGEGKGGTNEKLF
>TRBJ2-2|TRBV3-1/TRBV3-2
ASSQESWLAGAYTGELF
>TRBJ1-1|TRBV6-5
ASSYSLPNRNTEAF
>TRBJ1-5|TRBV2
ASRQGMTQPQH
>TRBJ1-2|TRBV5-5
ASSHPEAPNYGYT
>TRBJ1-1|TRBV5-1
ASSHQGAANTEAF
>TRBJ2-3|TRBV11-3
ASSLKSGVLTDTQY
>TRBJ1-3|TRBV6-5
ASRNTGNTIY
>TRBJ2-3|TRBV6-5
ASSYTSGGRYTQY
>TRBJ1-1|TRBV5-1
ASSLDLVRRGTEAF
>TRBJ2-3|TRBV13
ASSLSGKQADTQY
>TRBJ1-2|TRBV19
ASSILGDNYGYT
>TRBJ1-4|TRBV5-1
ASSLEAGSNEKLF
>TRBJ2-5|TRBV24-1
ATSDPGQGTETQY
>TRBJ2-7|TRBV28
ASSLAGGSYEQY
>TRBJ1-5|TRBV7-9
ASSREGGFGSNQPQH
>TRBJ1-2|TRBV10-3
ANRDPSYGYT
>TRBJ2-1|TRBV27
ASIRGAPNYYNEQF
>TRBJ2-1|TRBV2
ASSGGGNEQF